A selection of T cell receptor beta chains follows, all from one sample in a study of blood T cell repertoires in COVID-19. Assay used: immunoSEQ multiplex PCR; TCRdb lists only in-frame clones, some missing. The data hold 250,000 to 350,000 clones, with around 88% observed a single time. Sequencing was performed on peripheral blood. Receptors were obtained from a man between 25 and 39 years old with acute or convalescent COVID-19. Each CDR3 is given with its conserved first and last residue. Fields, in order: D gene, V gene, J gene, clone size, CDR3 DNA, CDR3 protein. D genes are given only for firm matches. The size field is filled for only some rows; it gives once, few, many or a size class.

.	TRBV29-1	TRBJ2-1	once	TGCAGCGGGTTTACCCCCGGACACGGCCCCAATGAGCAGTTCTTC	CSGFTPGHGPNEQFF
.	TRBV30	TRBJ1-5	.	TGTGCCGCGGGGCTGAGCAATCAGCCCCAGCATTTT	CAAGLSNQPQHF
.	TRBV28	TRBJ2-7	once	TGTGCCAGCAGTTTTGCATTCAGCGAGCAGTACTTC	CASSFAFSEQYF
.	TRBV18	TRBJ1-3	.	TGTGCCAGCTCACCGGAGCAAAACACCATATATTTT	CASSPEQNTIYF
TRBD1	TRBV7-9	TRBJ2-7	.	TGTGCCAGCAGCTTTCCGGGACAGGGGAACGAGCAGTACTTC	CASSFPGQGNEQYF
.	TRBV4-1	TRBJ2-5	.	TGCGCCAGCAGCCGGCGCGGGGATACACAAGAGACCCAGTACTTC	CASSRRGDTQETQYF
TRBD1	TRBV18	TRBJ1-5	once	TGTGCCAGCTCGCCCATTCCGGGACAGGGGGCGGGTCAGCCCCAGCATTTT	CASSPIPGQGAGQPQHF
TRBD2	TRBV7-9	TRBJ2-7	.	TGTGCCAGCAGCCACTATGGGGGGACTAGCGGAACCTACGAGCAGTACTTC	CASSHYGGTSGTYEQYF
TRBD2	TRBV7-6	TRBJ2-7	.	TGTGCCAGCAGCCTAACTTCCGGGACTAGCGGCTACGAGCAGTACTTC	CASSLTSGTSGYEQYF
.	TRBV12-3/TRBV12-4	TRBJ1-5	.	TGTGCCAGCAGTATCCAGCAGCCCCAGCATTTT	CASSIQQPQHF
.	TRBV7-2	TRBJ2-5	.	TGTGCCAGCAGCTTATTCTTTGAGACCCAGTACTTC	CASSLFFETQYF
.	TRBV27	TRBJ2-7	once	TGTGCCAGCAGTTTATCCCAGGGAACCTACGAGCAGTACTTC	CASSLSQGTYEQYF
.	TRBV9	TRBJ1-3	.	TGTGCCAGCAGCTCGACACTCTCTGGAAACACCATATATTTT	CASSSTLSGNTIYF
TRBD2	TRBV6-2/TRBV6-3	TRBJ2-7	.	TGTGCCAGCAGTCTAAGCGGGAGTCTCCCCGAGCAGTACTTC	CASSLSGSLPEQYF
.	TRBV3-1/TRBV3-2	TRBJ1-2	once	TGTGCCAGCAGCCAAGTAGCAGTTCCGGGGGGCTACACCTTC	CASSQVAVPGGYTF
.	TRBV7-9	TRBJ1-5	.	TGTGCCAGCAGCCGGGGGGCGGTTAATCAGCCCCAGCATTTT	CASSRGAVNQPQHF
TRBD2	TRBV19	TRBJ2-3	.	TGTGCCAGTAGTATAAATTATGGCGGGAGTAGCGATACGCAGTATTTT	CASSINYGGSSDTQYF
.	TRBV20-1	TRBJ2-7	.	TGCAGTGCCTACGACAGGCACGAGCAGTACTTC	CSAYDRHEQYF
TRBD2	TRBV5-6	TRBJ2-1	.	TGTGCCAGCAGCATCAGGACTAGCGGGGGGAGCTCCTACAATGAGCAGTTCTTC	CASSIRTSGGSSYNEQFF
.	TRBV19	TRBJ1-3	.	TGTGCCAGTAGTAGACGACAGGCCTCTGGAAACACCATATATTTT	CASSRRQASGNTIYF
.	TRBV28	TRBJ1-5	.	TGTGCCAGCAGGAGCGCACTACCGCAGCCCCAGCATTTT	CASRSALPQPQHF
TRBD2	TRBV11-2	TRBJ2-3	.	TGTGCCAGCAGCTTAAAGGCGGGGGGCACAGATACGCAGTATTTT	CASSLKAGGTDTQYF
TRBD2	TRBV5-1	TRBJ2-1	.	TGCGCCAGCAGCTTGGCGGGCGGGGGGGCCGATGAGCAGTTCTTC	CASSLAGGGADEQFF
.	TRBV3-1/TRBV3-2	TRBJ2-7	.	TGTGCCAGCAGCCCGAAATCAGGGGAGGGCGAGCAGTACTTC	CASSPKSGEGEQYF
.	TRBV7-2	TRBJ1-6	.	TGTGCCAGCAGCCAGGGGAGGGGCTGGAGAAATTCACCCCTCCACTTT	CASSQGRGWRNSPLHF
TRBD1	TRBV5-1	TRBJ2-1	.	TGCGCCAGCACGAAGGACAGGGGGTCCTACAATGAGCAGTTCTTC	CASTKDRGSYNEQFF
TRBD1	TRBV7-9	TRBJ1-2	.	TGTGCCAGCAGCCGGGACAGGGGTGTAGATGGCTACACCTTC	CASSRDRGVDGYTF
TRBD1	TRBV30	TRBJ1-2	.	TGTGCCTGTGACAGGGTGGGGACCTTC	CACDRVGTF
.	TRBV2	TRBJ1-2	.	TGTGCCAGTAGGACAGACGCTAACTATGGCTACACCTTC	CASRTDANYGYTF
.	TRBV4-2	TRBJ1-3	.	TGTGCCAGCAGCCACCCTCAATCGGGCTCTGGAAACACCATATATTTT	CASSHPQSGSGNTIYF
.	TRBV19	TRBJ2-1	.	TGTGCCAGTAGTTTCGAGCGGAGTTCCTACAATGAGCAGTTCTTC	CASSFERSSYNEQFF
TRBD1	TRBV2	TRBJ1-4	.	TGTGCCAGCGAAGCTGGACAGGGGAATGAAAAACTGTTTTTT	CASEAGQGNEKLFF
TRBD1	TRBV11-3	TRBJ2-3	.	TGTGCCAGCAGCTTAGATGCTAGGGGGCGTTCGAGGGTGAGCACAGATACGCAGTATTTT	CASSLDARGRSRVSTDTQYF
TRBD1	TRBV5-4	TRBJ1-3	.	TGTGCCAGCAGCTTACGACAGGGGGCTGGAAACACCATATATTTT	CASSLRQGAGNTIYF
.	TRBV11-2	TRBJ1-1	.	TGTGCCAGCAGCTTACCCGGCAGACTACTTGAAGCTTTCTTT	CASSLPGRLLEAFF
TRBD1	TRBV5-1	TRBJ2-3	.	TGCGCCAGCCGACAGGGACAGACCACAGATACGCAGTATTTT	CASRQGQTTDTQYF
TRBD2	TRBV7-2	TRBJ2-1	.	TGTGCCAGCAGTCAACATGGTAGCGGGAGTGGAGATGAGCAGTTCTTC	CASSQHGSGSGDEQFF
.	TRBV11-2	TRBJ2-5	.	TGTGCCAGCAGCTTAGGAGGGGCGGAGGGGACCCAGTACTTC	CASSLGGAEGTQYF
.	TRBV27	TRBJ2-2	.	TGTGCCACCCTAAAAACCGGGGAGCTGTTTTTT	CATLKTGELFF
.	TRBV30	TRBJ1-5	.	TGTGCCTGGAGTGTAGGAAGACAGTCCAATCAGCCCCAGCATTTT	CAWSVGRQSNQPQHF
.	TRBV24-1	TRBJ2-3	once	TGTGCCACCAGTGATTTGTTCGCAGATACGCAGTATTTT	CATSDLFADTQYF
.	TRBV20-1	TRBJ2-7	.	TGCAGTGCTAGTTACAACTACGAGCAGTACTTC	CSASYNYEQYF
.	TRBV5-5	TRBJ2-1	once	TGTGCCAGCAGCTTGGTGCTAGCCCGTGACTACAATGAGCAGTTCTTC	CASSLVLARDYNEQFF
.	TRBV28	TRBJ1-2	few	TGTGCCAGCAGTTTACGAGTCCGGGGGGTGGGCACCTTC	CASSLRVRGVGTF
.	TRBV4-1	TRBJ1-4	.	TGCGCCAGCAGCCAAGAAGGCAGGGGCCCGCCGGGGGGTGAAAAACTGTTTTTT	CASSQEGRGPPGGEKLFF